A selection of T cell receptor beta chains follows, all from one sample in a study of blood T cell repertoires in COVID-19. Only in-frame clones appear in the TCRdb table, and some are missing; sequencing was by immunoSEQ multiplex PCR. The sample contains over 450,000 clones, roughly nine tenths of which appear only once. The sample consisted of peripheral blood. Every receptor here comes from a man aged 18-30 years with COVID-19, enrolled during active disease. Both conserved end residues are part of each CDR3. Fields, in order: clone size, V gene, D gene, J gene, CDR3 protein, CDR3 DNA. D genes are given only for firm matches. The size entry is marked missing in some rows and otherwise reads once, few, many or a size class.

clone_size: once
v_call: TRBV6-5
d_call: NA
j_call: TRBJ1-4
cdr3_aa: CASGRGTGEKLFF
cdr3_nt: TGTGCCAGCGGTCGGGGTACGGGTGAAAAACTGTTTTTT

clone_size: NA
v_call: TRBV11-3
d_call: NA
j_call: TRBJ1-6
cdr3_aa: CASSARGGHNSPLHF
cdr3_nt: TGTGCCAGCAGCGCGCGCGGGGGGCACAATTCACCCCTCCACTTT

clone_size: NA
v_call: TRBV29-1
d_call: NA
j_call: TRBJ2-3
cdr3_aa: CSGGLSTDTQYF
cdr3_nt: TGCAGCGGGGGTCTCAGCACAGATACGCAGTATTTT

clone_size: NA
v_call: TRBV5-4
d_call: TRBD2
j_call: TRBJ2-5
cdr3_aa: CASSLETGGQETQYF
cdr3_nt: TGTGCCAGCAGCTTGGAGACGGGGGGGCAGGAGACCCAGTACTTC

clone_size: once
v_call: TRBV11-1
d_call: TRBD2
j_call: TRBJ2-1
cdr3_aa: CASSLAGGINEQFF
cdr3_nt: TGTGCCAGCAGCTTAGCGGGAGGGATAAATGAGCAGTTCTTC

clone_size: NA
v_call: TRBV3-1/TRBV3-2
d_call: TRBD2
j_call: TRBJ2-2
cdr3_aa: CASSPLAGVGNGELFF
cdr3_nt: TGTGCCAGCAGCCCACTAGCGGGAGTAGGGAACGGGGAGCTGTTTTTT

clone_size: NA
v_call: TRBV7-9
d_call: TRBD2
j_call: TRBJ2-7
cdr3_aa: CASSWGLAYEQYF
cdr3_nt: TGTGCCAGCAGCTGGGGACTAGCCTACGAGCAGTACTTC

clone_size: NA
v_call: TRBV18
d_call: TRBD2
j_call: TRBJ2-7
cdr3_aa: CASSLRGSRDVAVAGSYEQYF
cdr3_nt: TGTGCCAGCTCACTACGGGGGAGTCGGGATGTGGCAGTAGCGGGCTCCTACGAGCAGTACTTC

clone_size: NA
v_call: TRBV7-3
d_call: TRBD1
j_call: TRBJ1-2
cdr3_aa: CASSPTPGQGRGYTF
cdr3_nt: TGTGCCAGCAGCCCCACCCCTGGACAGGGACGTGGCTACACCTTC

clone_size: NA
v_call: TRBV29-1
d_call: TRBD1
j_call: TRBJ1-2
cdr3_aa: CSVEQGADGYTF
cdr3_nt: TGCAGCGTTGAGCAGGGGGCGGATGGCTACACCTTC

clone_size: once
v_call: TRBV30
d_call: TRBD1
j_call: TRBJ1-4
cdr3_aa: CACSGAGGGEKLFF
cdr3_nt: TGTGCCTGTTCCGGGGCAGGGGGCGGAGAAAAACTGTTTTTT

clone_size: NA
v_call: TRBV27
d_call: NA
j_call: TRBJ2-1
cdr3_aa: CASSLGYGYEQFF
cdr3_nt: TGTGCCAGCAGTTTAGGATACGGGTATGAGCAGTTCTTC

clone_size: NA
v_call: TRBV3-1/TRBV3-2
d_call: TRBD1
j_call: TRBJ1-6
cdr3_aa: CASSRLQGVGNSPLHF
cdr3_nt: TGTGCCAGCAGCCGGCTACAGGGGGTGGGGAATTCACCCCTCCACTTT

clone_size: NA
v_call: TRBV5-1
d_call: TRBD1
j_call: TRBJ2-3
cdr3_aa: CASSLAGTARTDTQYF
cdr3_nt: TGCGCCAGCAGCTTGGCCGGGACAGCCCGCACAGATACGCAGTATTTT

clone_size: NA
v_call: TRBV19
d_call: NA
j_call: TRBJ2-5
cdr3_aa: CASSSAAVQETQYF
cdr3_nt: TGTGCCAGTAGTTCAGCAGCGGTACAAGAGACCCAGTACTTC

clone_size: NA
v_call: TRBV19
d_call: TRBD2
j_call: TRBJ2-1
cdr3_aa: CASSRAGTSGINEQFF
cdr3_nt: TGTGCCAGTAGCCGGGCCGGGACTAGCGGGATCAATGAGCAGTTCTTC

clone_size: NA
v_call: TRBV24-1
d_call: NA
j_call: TRBJ2-2
cdr3_aa: CATSDPFPNTGELFF
cdr3_nt: TGTGCCACCAGTGACCCCTTCCCGAACACCGGGGAGCTGTTTTTT

clone_size: NA
v_call: TRBV18
d_call: NA
j_call: TRBJ1-5
cdr3_aa: CASSPTGEGQPQHF
cdr3_nt: TGTGCCAGCTCACCCACCGGCGAGGGTCAGCCCCAGCATTTT

clone_size: NA
v_call: TRBV6-2/TRBV6-3
d_call: TRBD1
j_call: TRBJ1-5
cdr3_aa: CASSYFQTGNSNQPQHF
cdr3_nt: TGTGCCAGCAGTTACTTCCAGACAGGGAATAGCAATCAGCCCCAGCATTTT

clone_size: NA
v_call: TRBV2
d_call: TRBD2
j_call: TRBJ2-7
cdr3_aa: CASSDGLAVYEQYF
cdr3_nt: TGTGCCAGCAGTGATGGGCTAGCGGTCTACGAGCAGTACTTC

clone_size: NA
v_call: TRBV6-1
d_call: TRBD1
j_call: TRBJ2-7
cdr3_aa: CASSDLGQGENEQYF
cdr3_nt: TGTGCCAGCAGTGACCTGGGACAGGGAGAAAACGAGCAGTACTTC

clone_size: NA
v_call: TRBV5-6
d_call: TRBD2
j_call: TRBJ2-1
cdr3_aa: CASSWGALAGGPSEQFF
cdr3_nt: TGTGCCAGCAGCTGGGGGGCCCTAGCGGGAGGGCCAAGTGAGCAGTTCTTC

clone_size: NA
v_call: TRBV15
d_call: TRBD1
j_call: TRBJ2-5
cdr3_aa: CATSLPGTGRETQYF
cdr3_nt: TGTGCCACCAGCCTCCCCGGGACAGGACGAGAGACCCAGTACTTC

clone_size: NA
v_call: TRBV6-1
d_call: NA
j_call: TRBJ1-2
cdr3_aa: CASSDAQARYGYTF
cdr3_nt: TGTGCCAGCAGTGATGCACAGGCGCGATATGGCTACACCTTC

clone_size: once
v_call: TRBV15
d_call: TRBD1
j_call: TRBJ1-5
cdr3_aa: CATGGYAQPQHF
cdr3_nt: TGTGCGACAGGGGGCTATGCGCAGCCCCAGCATTTT

clone_size: NA
v_call: TRBV21-1
d_call: NA
j_call: TRBJ2-2
cdr3_aa: CASSKFPRDFSTGELFF
cdr3_nt: TGTGCCAGCAGCAAATTCCCTCGGGACTTTTCCACCGGGGAGCTGTTTTTT

clone_size: NA
v_call: TRBV28
d_call: NA
j_call: TRBJ1-1
cdr3_aa: CASSTSLEATEAFF
cdr3_nt: TGTGCCAGCAGCACTTCCCTTGAAGCGACTGAAGCTTTCTTT

clone_size: NA
v_call: TRBV3-1/TRBV3-2
d_call: TRBD2
j_call: TRBJ2-6
cdr3_aa: CASSQFLGTGGSGANVLTF
cdr3_nt: TGTGCCAGCAGCCAATTTCTAGGGACGGGGGGCTCTGGGGCCAACGTCCTGACTTTC

clone_size: few
v_call: TRBV3-1/TRBV3-2
d_call: TRBD1
j_call: TRBJ2-7
cdr3_aa: CASSRDRFREQYF
cdr3_nt: TGTGCCAGCAGCCGGGACAGGTTCCGCGAGCAGTACTTC

clone_size: NA
v_call: TRBV30
d_call: NA
j_call: TRBJ2-2
cdr3_aa: CAWKTLRGPGELFF
cdr3_nt: TGTGCCTGGAAGACTCTAAGGGGCCCCGGGGAGCTGTTTTTT

clone_size: NA
v_call: TRBV3-1/TRBV3-2
d_call: TRBD2
j_call: TRBJ2-5
cdr3_aa: CASSQPPLAGGRETQYF
cdr3_nt: TGTGCCAGCAGCCAGCCCCCACTAGCGGGGGGGCGGGAGACCCAGTACTTC

clone_size: NA
v_call: TRBV21-1
d_call: NA
j_call: TRBJ1-2
cdr3_aa: CASSRWKRLYCGGYTF
cdr3_nt: TGTGCCAGCAGCAGGTGGAAGAGACTCTACTGTGGTGGCTACACCTTC

clone_size: NA
v_call: TRBV28
d_call: NA
j_call: TRBJ2-7
cdr3_aa: CASSPPHRQYEQYF
cdr3_nt: TGTGCCAGCAGTCCACCACACCGTCAGTACGAGCAGTACTTC

clone_size: NA
v_call: TRBV6-5
d_call: NA
j_call: TRBJ2-1
cdr3_aa: CASIPGPASYNEQFF
cdr3_nt: TGTGCCAGCATTCCAGGGCCTGCCTCCTACAATGAGCAGTTCTTC

clone_size: NA
v_call: TRBV18
d_call: NA
j_call: TRBJ1-5
cdr3_aa: CASSPWGGEGNQPQHF
cdr3_nt: TGTGCCAGCTCACCGTGGGGAGGGGAGGGCAATCAGCCCCAGCATTTT

clone_size: NA
v_call: TRBV7-9
d_call: TRBD1
j_call: TRBJ1-5
cdr3_aa: CASSRTGTGWSGNQPQHF
cdr3_nt: TGTGCCAGCAGCCGGACGGGGACAGGGTGGTCTGGCAATCAGCCCCAGCATTTT

clone_size: NA
v_call: TRBV30
d_call: NA
j_call: TRBJ1-5
cdr3_aa: CAWSVLGQFNQPQHF
cdr3_nt: TGTGCCTGGAGTGTACTAGGACAGTTCAATCAGCCCCAGCATTTT

clone_size: NA
v_call: TRBV5-1
d_call: NA
j_call: TRBJ1-1
cdr3_aa: CASPANAEAFF
cdr3_nt: TGCGCCAGCCCTGCGAACGCTGAAGCTTTCTTT

clone_size: NA
v_call: TRBV29-1
d_call: TRBD2
j_call: TRBJ2-7
cdr3_aa: CSVGTSGSFYEQYF
cdr3_nt: TGCAGCGTCGGAACTAGCGGGAGTTTCTACGAGCAGTACTTC

clone_size: NA
v_call: TRBV19
d_call: TRBD1
j_call: TRBJ1-4
cdr3_aa: CASRAGGGGEKLFF
cdr3_nt: TGTGCCAGTAGGGCAGGGGGAGGCGGTGAAAAACTGTTTTTT

clone_size: once
v_call: TRBV4-1
d_call: NA
j_call: TRBJ1-5
cdr3_aa: CASSQDKGARSNQPQHF
cdr3_nt: TGCGCCAGCAGCCAAGATAAAGGGGCACGCAGTAATCAGCCCCAGCATTTT